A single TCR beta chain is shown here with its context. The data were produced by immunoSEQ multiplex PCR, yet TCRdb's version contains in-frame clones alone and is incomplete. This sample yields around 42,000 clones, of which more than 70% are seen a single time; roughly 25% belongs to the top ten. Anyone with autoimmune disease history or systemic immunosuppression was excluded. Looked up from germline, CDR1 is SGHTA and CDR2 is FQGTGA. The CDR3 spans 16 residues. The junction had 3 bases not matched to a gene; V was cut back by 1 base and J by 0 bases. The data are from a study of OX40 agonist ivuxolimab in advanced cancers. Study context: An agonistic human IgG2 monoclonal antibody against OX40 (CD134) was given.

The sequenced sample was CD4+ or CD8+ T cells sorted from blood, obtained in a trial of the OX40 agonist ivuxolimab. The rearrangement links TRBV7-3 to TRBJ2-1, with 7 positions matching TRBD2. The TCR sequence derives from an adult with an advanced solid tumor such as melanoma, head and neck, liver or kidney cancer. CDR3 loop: CASSLNGGSSYNEQFF. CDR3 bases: TGTGCCAGCAGCTTAAACGGCGGGAGCTCCTACAATGAGCAGTTCTTC.